This TCR beta chain was observed in a study of post-analysis software for immune sequencing data. Study observations and caveats: Those with multiple sclerosis, the patient group, showed significantly lower normalized Chao1 diversity than controls. Patients had higher frequencies than controls of about five TRBV segments, including TRBV5-6, TRBV5-1 and TRBV20-1.

Sequencing libraries made from TCR beta cDNA carried unique molecular identifiers. TCRdb re-called the PCR reads through MiXCR, storing one row per CDR3 protein. The repertoire has around 440,000 distinct CDR3 sequences, under 55% of them found once; the top ten carry 9% to 14%. Germline V CDR1 and CDR2: SQVTM, ANQGSEA. V was clipped by 2 bases and J by 4 bases, with 16 bases between them. The CDR3 is 15 amino acids. As concerns this clonotype: Its antigen is unidentified.

The source is a girl aged 10 to 17 with multiple sclerosis. The genes are TRBV29-1 and TRBJ2-3; TRBD2 might be the D (6 bases). What was sequenced was blood. The CDR3 sequence is CSVELTGVRSDTQYF. The CDR3 bases are TGCAGCGTTGAACTTACGGGGGTCAGATCAGATACGCAGTATTTT.